The 17 T cell receptor beta chains reported below all come from one sample, sequenced in a study of CD8 T cells in Susac syndrome. Reverse transcription of about 0.45 to 1 ug RNA was performed with random hexamers. Using its own MiXCR run on the immunoSEQ multiplex PCR reads, TCRdb lists one record per CDR3 protein. The table has 180,000 or so distinct CDR3 sequences, roughly 94% seen once. The specimen sequenced was CD4+ T cells from PBMCs. The receptors originated from a human donor in good health.

This chain connects TRBV6-5 to TRBJ2-4; tentatively, D is TRBD2 (6 bases). The CDR3 has 13 residues. V lost 6 bases to trimming and J lost 7 bases, with 13 bases between them. Germline lookup yields CDR1 MNHEY and CDR2 SVGAGI. As DNA, the CDR3 is TGTGCCAGCAGGCTCAAGGGGAGGAACATTCAGTACTTC. Encoded protein: CASRLKGRNIQYF.

The V and J genes are TRBV30 and TRBJ2-3; TRBD1 or TRBD2 may be the D gene (5 bases each). This CDR3 is built from 14 residues. Trimming stripped 2 bases from V and 0 bases from J, with 9 bases between. Germline CDR1 and CDR2: GTSNPN and SVGIG (reference sequence). The CDR3 region is CAWSYGASTDTQYF. In DNA form, the CDR3 reads TGTGCCTGGAGTTACGGGGCTAGCACAGATACGCAGTATTTT.

The CDR3 region is CASRTGQLISEQYF. CDR3 nucleotide sequence: TGTGCCAGCAGGACCGGACAGCTTATAAGCGAGCAGTACTTC. This chain links TRBV6-6 with TRBJ2-7; maybe TRBD1 (6 bases). Looked up from germline, CDR1 is MNHNY and CDR2 is SVGAGI (reference sequence). The CDR3 sequence is 14 residues long. V gave up 6 bases and J gave up 6 bases, with 18 bases separating them.

The chain couples TRBV19 to TRBJ2-1, with D perhaps matching TRBD2 (6 bases). The V and J ends lost 3 bases and 7 bases respectively, with 13 bases between them. This CDR3 spans 14 amino acids. Germline CDR1 reads LNHDA; CDR2 reads SQIVND (reference sequence). CDR3 in DNA: TGTGCCAGTAGTATCCGGGGAGGAATGAATGAGCAGTTCTTC. This translates into CASSIRGGMNEQFF.

The rearrangement joins TRBV7-9 to TRBJ1-1; D remains unclear. V was shortened by 2 bases and J by 3 bases, with 10 bases between the two germline ends. Germline V gene sequence: CDR1 SEHNR, CDR2 FQNEAQ (reference sequence). The CDR3 covers 14 residues. The CDR3 DNA sequence: TGTGCCAGCAGCTTATCCAGAGCCGACACTGAAGCTTTCTTT. It is translated as CASSLSRADTEAFF.

The chain has TRBV5-4 and TRBJ2-6, with D hard to call. The germline V and J ends were trimmed by 0 bases and 4 bases, with 8 bases remaining between them. The germline gives CDR1 SGHNT, CDR2 YYREEE (reference sequence). The CDR3 has 15 residues. CDR3 bases: TGTGCCAGCAGCTTGGACATCCCCGGGGCCAACGTCCTGACTTTC. This encodes CASSLDIPGANVLTF. The entire variable domain, with the rest obtained from reference TRBV5-4 and TRBJ2-6, is as follows: ETGVTQSPTHLIKTRGQQVTLRCSSQSGHNTVSWYQQALGQGPQFIFQYYREEENGRGNFPPRFSGLQFPNYSSELNVNALELDDSALYLCASSLDIPGANVLTFGAGSRLTVL.

The rearrangement joins TRBV12-3 or TRBV12-4 to TRBJ2-5; 9 positions match TRBD1. The CDR3 length is 15 residues. V gave up 6 bases and J gave up 4 bases; unmatched junction bases: 9. The CDR3 is CASSLITDRGETQYF. CDR3 in DNA: TGTGCCAGCAGCTTGATAACGGACAGGGGAGAGACCCAGTACTTC.

This clonotype is a singleton in its sample. V is TRBV27 and J is TRBJ2-1; a possible D gene is TRBD2 (6 bases). The V gene lost 5 bases and the J gene lost 8 bases, with 13 bases spanning the gap. The CDR3 runs to 13 residues. Germline V gene lookup returns CDR1 MNHEY and CDR2 SMNVEV (reference sequence). This CDR3 is CASSPQGGDEQFF. Here the CDR3 DNA reads TGTGCCAGCAGTCCCCAGGGAGGTGATGAGCAGTTCTTC.

V is TRBV28 and J is TRBJ2-1, with D perhaps TRBD2 (5 bases). The CDR3 extends over 14 amino acids. Per germline, CDR1 MDHEN and CDR2 SYDVKM. Trimming took 5 bases from V and 0 from J, leaving 8 bases between them. CDR3 sequence: CASSTRSSYNEQFF. CDR3 bases: TGTGCCAGCAGTACTAGGAGCTCCTACAATGAGCAGTTCTTC. The entire variable domain, with the rest obtained from reference TRBV28 and TRBJ2-1, is as follows: DVKVTQSSRYLVKRTGEKVFLECVQDMDHENMFWYRQDPGLGLRLIYFSYDVKMKEKGDIPEGYSVSREKKERFSLILESASTNQTSMYLCASSTRSSYNEQFFGPGTRLTVL.

This chain uses TRBV20-1 with TRBJ1-1, with D maybe TRBD1 (5 bases). CDR1 DFQATT and CDR2 SNEGSKA come from the germline V gene (reference sequence). The CDR3 runs 12 residues. V lost 6 bases, J lost 2 bases, and 10 bases lay in between. For the CDR3, the DNA is TGCAGTGCGGGCGACAGAAACACTGAAGCTTTCTTT. Amino acids: CSAGDRNTEAFF.

The V call is TRBV9, the J call TRBJ2-7; D could derive from TRBD1 or TRBD2 (5 bases each). The CDR3 covers 14 residues. The V end lost 2 bases, the J end lost 3 bases, and 12 bases lay between the germline ends. Germline-derived CDR1 and CDR2 are SGDLS and YYNGEE. CDR3 in DNA: TGTGCCAGCAGCGTGGGGGACCAAGACTACGAGCAGTACTTC. Residues: CASSVGDQDYEQYF.

The rearrangement uses TRBV9 and TRBJ2-3, with D unclear. Germline CDR1 is SGDLS and CDR2 is YYNGEE. The CDR3 is made up of 14 amino acids. The V gene lost 0 bases and the J gene lost 0 bases, with 5 bases spanning the gap. The CDR3 DNA is TGTGCCAGCAGCGTAGACGGGAGCACAGATACGCAGTATTTT. Protein sequence: CASSVDGSTDTQYF.

This chain uses TRBV12-5 with TRBJ2-1; 7 bases match TRBD2. Trimming removed 3 bases from V and 9 bases from J; junction bases left unmatched: 11. The CDR3 runs 15 residues. The germline V gene has CDR1 LGHNT and CDR2 FRNRAP. The CDR3 DNA follows: TGTGCTAGTGGTTTAGCGGGACGGTTGTTGGTTGAGCAGTTCTTC. Translated, it gives CASGLAGRLLVEQFF.

This chain links TRBV6-1 with TRBJ2-1, with TRBD2 matching over 9 bases. This CDR3 spans 15 amino acids. Germline assignment: CDR1 MNHNS and CDR2 SASEGT. The trim removed 3 bases at V and 6 bases at J, leaving 6 bases unmatched. DNA of the CDR3: TGTGCCAGCAGTGAGGCGGGACTAGCAGGCAATGAGCAGTTCTTC. The encoded protein is CASSEAGLAGNEQFF.

The chain has TRBV12-5 and TRBJ2-1, with TRBD2 identical over 7 bases. J lost 8 bases, V lost 7 bases, and 14 bases had no gene match. The CDR3 loop spans 15 amino acids. Per the germline V gene, CDR1 is LGHNT and CDR2 is FRNRAP. CDR3 in amino acids: CASALGGVGTDEQFF. CDR3 coding DNA: TGTGCTAGTGCCCTTGGGGGGGTCGGTACGGATGAGCAGTTCTTC.

This clonotype has more than one count but fewer than ten. The genes are TRBV18 and TRBJ2-3; 8 bases fit TRBD1. With V trimmed by 3 bases and J by 1 base, 0 bases remained unmatched. Per the germline V gene, CDR1 is KGHSH and CDR2 is LQKENI. This CDR3 is 14 amino acids long. CDR3 in DNA: TGTGCCAGCTCACCGGACAGGGGCACAGATACGCAGTATTTT. This gives the protein CASSPDRGTDTQYF.

The V and J genes are TRBV12-3 or TRBV12-4 and TRBJ1-2; D is uncertain. Trimming took 5 bases from V and 4 from J, leaving 14 bases between them. The CDR3 covers 14 residues. The CDR3 nucleotides are TGTGCCAGCAGTCCCCCCCGGAAGACCTATGGCTACACCTTC. This translates into CASSPPRKTYGYTF.